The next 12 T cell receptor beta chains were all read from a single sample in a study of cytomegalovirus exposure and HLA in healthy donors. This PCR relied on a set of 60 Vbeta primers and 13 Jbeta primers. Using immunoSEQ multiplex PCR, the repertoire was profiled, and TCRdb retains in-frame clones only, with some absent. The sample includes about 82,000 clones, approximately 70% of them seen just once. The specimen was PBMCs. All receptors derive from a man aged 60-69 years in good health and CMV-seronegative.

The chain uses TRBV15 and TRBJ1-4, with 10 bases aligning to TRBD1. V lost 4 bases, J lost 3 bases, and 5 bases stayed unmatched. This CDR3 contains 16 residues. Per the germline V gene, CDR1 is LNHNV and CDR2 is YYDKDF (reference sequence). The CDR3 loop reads CATSKRQGASNEKLFF. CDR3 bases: TGTGCCACCAGCAAACGACAGGGGGCGTCTAATGAAAAACTGTTTTTT.

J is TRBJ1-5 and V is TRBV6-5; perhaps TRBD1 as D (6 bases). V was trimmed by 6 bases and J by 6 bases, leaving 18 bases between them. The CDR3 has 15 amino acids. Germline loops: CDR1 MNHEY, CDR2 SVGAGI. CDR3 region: CASSPEYRVLQPQHF. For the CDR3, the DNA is TGTGCCAGCAGCCCCGAATACAGGGTTCTTCAGCCCCAGCATTTT.

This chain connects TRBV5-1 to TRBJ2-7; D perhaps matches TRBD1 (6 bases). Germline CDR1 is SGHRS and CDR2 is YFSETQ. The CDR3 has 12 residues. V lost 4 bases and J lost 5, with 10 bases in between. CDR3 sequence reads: CASSETGNEQYF. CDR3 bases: TGCGCCAGCAGCGAAACAGGGAACGAGCAGTACTTC.

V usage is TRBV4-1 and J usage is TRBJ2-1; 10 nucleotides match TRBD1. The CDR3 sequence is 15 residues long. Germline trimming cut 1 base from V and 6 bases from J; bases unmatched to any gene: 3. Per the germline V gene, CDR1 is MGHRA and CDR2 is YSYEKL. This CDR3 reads CASSQVGTGVNEQFF. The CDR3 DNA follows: TGCGCCAGCAGCCAAGTCGGGACAGGGGTCAATGAGCAGTTCTTC.

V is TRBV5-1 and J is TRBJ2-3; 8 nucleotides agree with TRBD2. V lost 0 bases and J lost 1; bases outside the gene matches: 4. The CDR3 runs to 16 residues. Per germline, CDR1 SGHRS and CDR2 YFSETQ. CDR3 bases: TGCGCCAGCAGCTTGGACGGGAGGGAGCGCACAGATACGCAGTATTTT. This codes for CASSLDGRERTDTQYF.

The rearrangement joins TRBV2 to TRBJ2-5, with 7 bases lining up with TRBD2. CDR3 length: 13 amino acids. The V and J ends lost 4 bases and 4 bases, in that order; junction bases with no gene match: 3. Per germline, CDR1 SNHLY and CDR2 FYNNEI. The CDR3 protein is CASSGWEGETQYF. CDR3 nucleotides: TGTGCCAGCAGTGGTTGGGAGGGAGAGACCCAGTACTTC.

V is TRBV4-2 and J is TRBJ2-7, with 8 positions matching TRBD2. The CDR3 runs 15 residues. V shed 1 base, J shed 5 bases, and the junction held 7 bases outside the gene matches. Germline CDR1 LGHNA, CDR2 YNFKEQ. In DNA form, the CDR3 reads TGTGCCAGCAGCCAAGTTGCAGCGGGAGTCAACGAGCAGTACTTC. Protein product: CASSQVAAGVNEQYF.

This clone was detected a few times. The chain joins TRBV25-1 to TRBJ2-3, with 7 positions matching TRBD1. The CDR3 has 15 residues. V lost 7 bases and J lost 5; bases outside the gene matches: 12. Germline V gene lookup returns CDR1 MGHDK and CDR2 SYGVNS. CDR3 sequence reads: CASTARQGKKDTQYF. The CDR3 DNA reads TGTGCCAGCACCGCTCGACAGGGTAAAAAAGATACGCAGTATTTT.

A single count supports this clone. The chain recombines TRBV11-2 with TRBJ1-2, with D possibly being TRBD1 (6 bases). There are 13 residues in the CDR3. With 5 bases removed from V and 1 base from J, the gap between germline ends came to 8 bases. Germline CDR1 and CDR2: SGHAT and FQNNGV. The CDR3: CASSPQGNYGYTF. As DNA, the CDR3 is TGTGCCAGCAGCCCACAGGGTAACTATGGCTACACCTTC. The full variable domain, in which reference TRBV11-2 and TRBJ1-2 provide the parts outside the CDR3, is EAGVAQSPRYKIIEKRQSVAFWCNPISGHATLYWYQQILGQGPKLLIQFQNNGVVDDSQLPKDRFSAERLKGVDSTLKIQPAKLEDSAVYLCASSPQGNYGYTFGSGTRLTVV.

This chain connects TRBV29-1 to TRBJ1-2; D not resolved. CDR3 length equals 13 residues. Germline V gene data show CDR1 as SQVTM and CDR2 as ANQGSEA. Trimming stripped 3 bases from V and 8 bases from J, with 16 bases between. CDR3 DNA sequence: TGCAGCGTTGAGTCTCGCAGGTTCTTGGGCTACACCTTC. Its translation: CSVESRRFLGYTF. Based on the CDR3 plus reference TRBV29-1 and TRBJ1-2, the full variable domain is SAVISQKPSRDICQRGTSLTIQCQVDSQVTMMFWYRQQPGQSLTLIATANQGSEATYESGFVIDKFPISRPNLTFSTLTVSNMSPEDSSIYLCSVESRRFLGYTFGSGTRLTVV.

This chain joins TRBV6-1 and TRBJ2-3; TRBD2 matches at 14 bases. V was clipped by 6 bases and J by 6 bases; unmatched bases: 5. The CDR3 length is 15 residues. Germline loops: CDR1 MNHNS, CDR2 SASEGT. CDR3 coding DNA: TGTGCCAGCAGCGGACTAGCGGGGGGCGGGGATACGCAGTATTTT. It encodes CASSGLAGGGDTQYF.

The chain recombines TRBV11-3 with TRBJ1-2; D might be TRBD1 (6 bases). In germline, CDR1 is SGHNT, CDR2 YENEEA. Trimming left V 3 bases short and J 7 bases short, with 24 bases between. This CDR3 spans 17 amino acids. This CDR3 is CASSFGWHRERYPGYTF. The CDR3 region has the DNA TGTGCCAGCAGCTTCGGGTGGCACAGGGAAAGGTATCCTGGCTACACCTTC. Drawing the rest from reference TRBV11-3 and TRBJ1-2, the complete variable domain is EAGVVQSPRYKIIEKKQPVAFWCNPISGHNTLYWYLQNLGQGPELLIRYENEEAVDDSQLPKDRFSAERLKGVDSTLKIQPAELGDSAVYLCASSFGWHRERYPGYTFGSGTRLTVV.